This is a list of T cell receptor beta chains from one sample in a study of blood T cells in healthy people across ages. TCRdb independently ran MiXCR on the 5' RACE reads; one entry per CDR3 protein. The sample has roughly 700,000 distinct CDR3 sequences, around half seen once. The sample was blood. The receptors were sampled from a woman in her fifties or sixties in good health. Both conserved end residues are part of each CDR3. Fields, in order: J gene, V gene, D gene, clone size, CDR3 protein, CDR3 DNA. D genes are given only for firm matches. Some rows mark clone size as missing; the rest say once, few, many or name a class of expanded clone.

TRBJ2-3 | TRBV11-3 | NA | NA | CASSFGTRTDTQYF | TGTGCCAGCAGCTTTGGCACTCGCACAGATACGCAGTATTTT
TRBJ2-7 | TRBV19 | NA | NA | CATPRGASLDYEQYF | TGTGCCACCCCCCGTGGTGCATCTTTGGACTACGAGCAGTACTTC
TRBJ1-1 | TRBV11-3 | TRBD1 | few | CASSPGQGSDTEAFF | TGTGCCAGCAGCCCAGGACAGGGTTCGGACACTGAAGCTTTCTTT
TRBJ1-6 | TRBV3-1 | NA | NA | CASSLRQAYNSPLHF | TGTGCCAGCAGCCTCAGACAGGCCTATAATTCACCCCTCCACTTT
TRBJ2-1 | TRBV7-9 | TRBD2 | few | CASSSSGLAGVPPEQFF | TGTGCCAGCAGCTCCTCCGGACTAGCGGGAGTACCCCCCGAGCAGTTCTTC
TRBJ2-3 | TRBV5-1 | TRBD1 | NA | CASSPDRGADTQYF | TGCGCCAGCAGCCCTGACAGGGGTGCAGATACGCAGTATTTT
TRBJ2-5 | TRBV27 | TRBD2 | few | CASRYSGMETQYF | TGTGCCAGCAGATATAGCGGGATGGAGACCCAGTACTTC
TRBJ2-7 | TRBV29-1 | NA | NA | CSVDRSLANYEQYF | TGCAGCGTCGACAGGTCACTAGCGAACTACGAGCAGTACTTC
TRBJ2-4 | TRBV6-2/TRBV6-3 | TRBD2 | NA | CASSPGLGYNEQYF | TGTGCCAGCAGCCCAGGACTAGGTTACAATGAGCAGTACTTC
TRBJ2-7 | TRBV28 | NA | NA | CASRQPLSYEQYF | TGTGCCAGCCGACAGCCCCTCTCCTACGAGCAGTACTTC
TRBJ2-7 | TRBV5-6 | NA | NA | CASSFRWNSYEQYF | TGTGCCAGCAGCTTTCGGTGGAATTCCTACGAGCAGTACTTC
TRBJ1-4 | TRBV15 | NA | NA | CATSRGSSNSATNEKLFF | TGTGCCACCAGCAGAGGATCCTCGAACAGCGCAACTAATGAAAAACTGTTTTTT
TRBJ2-3 | TRBV19 | NA | NA | CASSIVGHGYEDTQYF | TGTGCCAGTAGTATAGTTGGACACGGATATGAAGATACGCAGTATTTT
TRBJ2-5 | TRBV7-9 | NA | many | CASSLVGLQETQYF | TGTGCCAGCAGCTTAGTCGGCTTACAAGAGACCCAGTACTTC
TRBJ1-2 | TRBV12-3/TRBV12-4 | NA | NA | CAGSLNAGDGYTF | TGTGCCGGCAGTTTGAATGCAGGGGATGGCTACACCTTC
TRBJ2-5 | TRBV2 | TRBD1 | once | CASTLGGRETQYF | TGTGCCAGCACCCTAGGGGGCAGGGAGACCCAGTACTTC
TRBJ2-1 | TRBV5-1 | TRBD2 | NA | CASSLQTSGSNEQFF | TGCGCCAGCAGCCTCCAAACTAGCGGGAGCAATGAGCAGTTCTTC
TRBJ2-1 | TRBV27 | NA | NA | CASSLTAESYNEQFF | TGTGCCAGCAGTTTAACGGCGGAATCCTACAATGAGCAGTTCTTC
TRBJ2-2 | TRBV5-1 | NA | NA | CASSFGQGTGELFF | TGCGCCAGCAGCTTCGGTCAGGGGACCGGGGAGCTGTTTTTT
TRBJ2-5 | TRBV5-1 | NA | few | CASSSGGLKGQETQYF | TGCGCCAGCAGCTCTGGAGGTTTAAAGGGTCAAGAGACCCAGTACTTC
TRBJ2-2 | TRBV7-9 | TRBD1 | NA | CASSLEQGTWELFF | TGTGCCAGCAGCTTAGAACAGGGGACCTGGGAGCTGTTTTTT
TRBJ2-3 | TRBV19 | NA | few | CASRTSGDTQYF | TGTGCCAGTAGGACTAGTGGAGATACGCAGTATTTT
TRBJ2-6 | TRBV20-1 | NA | NA | CSELTRGMLSGANVPTF | TGCAGTGAACTTACACGGGGGATGCTGTCCGGGGCCAACGTCCCGACTTTC
TRBJ2-1 | TRBV7-9 | NA | once | CASSFSRDVQFF | TGTGCCAGCAGCTTCTCACGGGACGTGCAGTTCTTC
TRBJ2-1 | TRBV7-3 | NA | few | CASSLLGGPGNEQFF | TGTGCCAGCAGCCTACTCGGAGGGCCGGGGAATGAGCAGTTCTTC
TRBJ1-1 | TRBV12-3/TRBV12-4 | NA | NA | CASSPAGSGTANTEAFF | TGTGCCAGCAGTCCAGCAGGGTCCGGGACGGCGAACACTGAAGCTTTCTTT